Following are 6 T cell receptor beta chains from one sample sequenced in a study of beta chain features in type 1 diabetes (dated by TCRdb to between 2018 and 2020). The library was made by the immunoSEQ multiplex PCR assay. The entire amount of isolated RNA was reverse transcribed using the High Capacity cDNA Reverse Transcription Kit, so the sequenced TCRB transcripts were expressed ones. The clones in this table, taken by TCRdb from immuneACCESS, are in-frame only. Not every clone is retained; where verified, under half of the shortfall comes from an unresolved V gene, and the cause of the rest is unknown. This sample has approximately 170,000 clones in its table, and roughly 9% of those were observed once. The leading ten clones occupy 2.3% of the sample. The sequenced material came from central memory CD4+ T cells from blood. The receptor source for this set is a woman aged 18-29 years in good health.

This chain uses TRBV15 with TRBJ1-1; tentatively, D is TRBD1 (6 bases). The V gene lost 0 bases and the J gene lost 1 base, with 9 bases spanning the gap. Germline V gives CDR1 LNHNV, CDR2 YYDKDF (reference sequence). CDR3 length: 15 amino acids. CDR3 amino acids: CATSRDQTGNTEAFF. For the CDR3, the DNA is TGTGCCACCAGCAGAGATCAGACAGGGAACACTGAAGCTTTCTTT.

In this sample, this clone turned up many times. At the DNA level, this CDR3 is encoded by other sequences in the same sample as well. The rearrangement uses TRBV7-2 and TRBJ2-5; D is ambiguous. The V end was cut by 1 base, the J end by 2 bases, with 5 bases between. CDR1 and CDR2 (germline): SGHTA, FQGNSA. The CDR3 length is 13 residues. CDR3 region: CASSLGAQETQYF. The CDR3 DNA follows: TGTGCCAGCAGCTTAGGCGCTCAAGAGACCCAGTACTTC.

This clone was detected a few times. This chain uses TRBV4-1 with TRBJ1-1; D remains ambiguous. V was clipped by 1 base and J by 6 bases, with 15 bases between them. Germline CDR1 MGHRA, CDR2 YSYEKL. The CDR3 length is 15 residues. CDR3 coding DNA: TGCGCCAGCAGCCAAGGGACCAGTCTAGCCCCTGAAGCTTTCTTT. Translated, it gives CASSQGTSLAPEAFF.

The V and J genes are TRBV27 and TRBJ2-3; a weak D match, TRBD1 (6 bases). V lost 4 bases and J 3 bases, leaving 20 bases between the germline ends. Germline loops: CDR1 MNHEY, CDR2 SMNVEV (reference sequence). The CDR3 runs to 17 residues. The CDR3 is CASSSPPQGTGTDTQYF. CDR3 bases: TGTGCCAGCAGTTCCCCTCCACAGGGTACTGGTACAGATACGCAGTATTTT.

J is TRBJ1-4 and V is TRBV9, with 7 bases that match TRBD1. The length of the CDR3 is 14 residues. V shed 5 bases, J shed 8 bases, and the junction held 9 bases outside the gene matches. Germline CDR1 is SGDLS and CDR2 is YYNGEE. The CDR3, as DNA: TGTGCCAGCAGTCCAGACAGGGCTTTGGAAAAACTGTTTTTT. Translated: CASSPDRALEKLFF. The full variable domain, rest sourced from reference TRBV9 and TRBJ1-4, is DSGVTQTPKHLITATGQRVTLRCSPRSGDLSVYWYQQSLDQGLQFLIQYYNGEERAKGNILERFSAQQFPDLHSELNLSSLELGDSALYFCASSPDRALEKLFFGSGTQLSVL.

The genes are TRBV14 and TRBJ2-7; D uncertain. The length of the CDR3 is 12 residues. Germline V gives CDR1 SGHDN, CDR2 FVKESK. Trimming pared 2 bases from V and 3 bases from J, leaving 5 bases between. CDR3 nucleotide sequence: TGTGCCAGCAGCCAACAGGACTACGAGCAGTACTTC. Its translation is CASSQQDYEQYF.